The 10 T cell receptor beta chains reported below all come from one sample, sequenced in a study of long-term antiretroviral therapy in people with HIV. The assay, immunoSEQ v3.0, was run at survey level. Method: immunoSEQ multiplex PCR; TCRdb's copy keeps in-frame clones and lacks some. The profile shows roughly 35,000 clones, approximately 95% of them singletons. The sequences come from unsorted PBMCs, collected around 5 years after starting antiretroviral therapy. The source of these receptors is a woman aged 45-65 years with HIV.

CDR3 region: CASSLSVSYFNTGELFF. CDR3 nucleotides: TGCGCCAGCAGCTTGTCGGTGTCATACTTTAACACCGGGGAGCTGTTTTTT. The genes are TRBV5-1 and TRBJ2-2; D is ambiguous. The CDR3 extends over 17 amino acids. Germline CDR1 is SGHRS and CDR2 is YFSETQ. Deletions cut 1 base from V and 2 bases from J, with 15 bases between.

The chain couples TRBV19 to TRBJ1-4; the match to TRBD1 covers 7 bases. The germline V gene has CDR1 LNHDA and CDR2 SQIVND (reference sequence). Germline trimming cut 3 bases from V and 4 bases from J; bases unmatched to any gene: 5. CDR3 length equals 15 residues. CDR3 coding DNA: TGTGCCAGTAGTATCGCGGGACAGCATAATGAAAAACTGTTTTTT. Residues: CASSIAGQHNEKLFF.

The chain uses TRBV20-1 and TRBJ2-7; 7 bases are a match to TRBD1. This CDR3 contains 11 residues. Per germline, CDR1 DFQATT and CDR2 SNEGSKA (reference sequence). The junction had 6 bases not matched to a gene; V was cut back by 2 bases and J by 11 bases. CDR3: CSARPGQEEYF. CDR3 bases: TGCAGTGCTAGACCAGGACAGGAGGAGTACTTC.

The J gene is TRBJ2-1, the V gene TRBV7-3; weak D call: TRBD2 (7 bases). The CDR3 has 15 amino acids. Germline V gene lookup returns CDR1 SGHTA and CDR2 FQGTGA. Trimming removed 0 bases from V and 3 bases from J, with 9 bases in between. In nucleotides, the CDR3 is TGTGCCAGCAGCTTAACGGGGGGGCTCTACAATGAGCAGTTCTTC. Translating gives CASSLTGGLYNEQFF.

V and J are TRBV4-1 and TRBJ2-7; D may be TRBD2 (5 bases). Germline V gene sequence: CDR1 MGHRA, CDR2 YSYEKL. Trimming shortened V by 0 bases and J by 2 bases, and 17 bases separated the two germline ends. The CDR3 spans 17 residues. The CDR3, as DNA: TGCGCCAGCAGCCAAGATTCGTGGGCAGGAGGACCCTACGAGCAGTACTTC. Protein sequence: CASSQDSWAGGPYEQYF.

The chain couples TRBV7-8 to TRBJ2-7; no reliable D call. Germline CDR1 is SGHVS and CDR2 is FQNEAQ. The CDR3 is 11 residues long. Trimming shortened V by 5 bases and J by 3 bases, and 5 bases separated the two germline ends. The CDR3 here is CASSDNYEQYF. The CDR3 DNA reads TGTGCCAGCAGCGATAACTACGAGCAGTACTTC.

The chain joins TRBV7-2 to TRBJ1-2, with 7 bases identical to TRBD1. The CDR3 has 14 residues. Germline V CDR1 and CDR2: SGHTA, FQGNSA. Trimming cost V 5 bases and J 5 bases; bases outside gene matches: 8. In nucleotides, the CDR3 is TGTGCCAGCAGCCCACCGGGACAGACATATGGCTACACCTTC. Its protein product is CASSPPGQTYGYTF. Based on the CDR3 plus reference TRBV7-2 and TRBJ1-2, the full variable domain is GAGVSQSPSNKVTEKGKDVELRCDPISGHTALYWYRQSLGQGLEFLIYFQGNSAPDKSGLPSDRFSAERTGGSVSTLTIQRTQQEDSAVYLCASSPPGQTYGYTFGSGTRLTVV.

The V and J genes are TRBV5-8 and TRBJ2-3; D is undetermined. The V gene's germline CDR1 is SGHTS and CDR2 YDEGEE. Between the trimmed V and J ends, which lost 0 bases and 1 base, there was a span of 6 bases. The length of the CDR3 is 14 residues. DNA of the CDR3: TGTGCCAGCAGCTTGGACAGTCGCACAGATACGCAGTATTTT. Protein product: CASSLDSRTDTQYF.

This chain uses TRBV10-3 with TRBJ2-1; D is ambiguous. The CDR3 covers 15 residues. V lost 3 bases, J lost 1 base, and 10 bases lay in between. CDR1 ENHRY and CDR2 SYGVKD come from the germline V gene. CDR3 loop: CAISDRAGSYNEQFF. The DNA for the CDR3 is TGTGCCATCAGTGATCGGGCAGGTTCCTACAATGAGCAGTTCTTC.

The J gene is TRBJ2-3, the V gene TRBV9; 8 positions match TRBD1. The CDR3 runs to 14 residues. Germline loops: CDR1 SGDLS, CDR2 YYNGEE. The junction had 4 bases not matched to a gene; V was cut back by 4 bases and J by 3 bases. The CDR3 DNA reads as TGTGCCAGCAGCTTGGGACAGGCGACAGATACGCAGTATTTT. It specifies CASSLGQATDTQYF.